This T cell receptor beta chain was retrieved from a study of shared T cell receptors in the human thymus. Data came from immunoSEQ multiplex PCR; TCRdb stores just in-frame clones and leaves some out. The table has more than 300,000 clones, about 95% seen once. The ends were cut back, 0 bases at V and 0 bases at J, with 13 bases in the middle. Germline values: CDR1 SGHRS, CDR2 YFSETQ. The CDR3 spans 17 residues. The specimen sequenced was thymocytes. This TCR was sampled from a human donor. The genes are TRBV5-1 and TRBJ2-1, with D uncertain. The CDR3 coding sequence is TGCGCCAGCAGCTTGGGGTCAGGCCTTAGCTCCTACAATGAGCAGTTCTTC. Protein product: CASSLGSGLSSYNEQFF.